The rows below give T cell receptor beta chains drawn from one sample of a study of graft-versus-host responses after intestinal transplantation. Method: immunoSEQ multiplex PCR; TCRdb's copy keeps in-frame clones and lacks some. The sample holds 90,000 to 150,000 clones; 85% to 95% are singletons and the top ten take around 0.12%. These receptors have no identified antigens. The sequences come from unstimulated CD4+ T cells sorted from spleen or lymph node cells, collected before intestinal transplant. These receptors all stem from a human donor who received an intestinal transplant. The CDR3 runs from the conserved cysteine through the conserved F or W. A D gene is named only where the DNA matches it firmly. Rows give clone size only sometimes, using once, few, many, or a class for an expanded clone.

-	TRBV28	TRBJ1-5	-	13	CASRKGRNQPQHF	TGTGCCAGCAGAAAGGGCCGCAATCAGCCCCAGCATTTT
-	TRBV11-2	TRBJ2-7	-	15	CASSLAYRGPLEQYF	TGTGCCAGCAGCTTAGCGTATCGGGGGCCCCTCGAGCAGTACTTC
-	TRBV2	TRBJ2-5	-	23	CASARQTVTRDTASRLAFETQYF	TGTGCCAGCGCCCGACAAACGGTGACCCGGGACACCGCGTCACGGCTAGCGTTCGAGACCCAGTACTTC
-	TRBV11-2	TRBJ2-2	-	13	CASSLFLAGELFF	TGTGCCAGCAGCTTATTCTTAGCCGGGGAGCTGTTTTTT
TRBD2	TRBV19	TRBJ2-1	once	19	CAPRSRGGRLPSSYNEQFF	TGTGCCCCCCGTTCCCGGGGGGGGAGACTCCCTAGCTCCTACAATGAGCAGTTCTTC
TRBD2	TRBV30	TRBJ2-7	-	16	CAWSVKGLAGSDEQYF	TGTGCCTGGAGTGTAAAGGGACTAGCGGGATCGGACGAGCAGTACTTC
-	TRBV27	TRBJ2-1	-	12	CASSLSGAEQFF	TGTGCCAGCAGTTTATCGGGGGCTGAGCAGTTCTTC
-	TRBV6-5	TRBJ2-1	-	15	CASSQIGGNYNEQFF	TGTGCCAGCAGTCAAATAGGGGGGAACTACAATGAGCAGTTCTTC
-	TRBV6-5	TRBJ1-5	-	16	CASSYRSRGGNQPQHF	TGTGCCAGCAGTTACCGCAGCCGGGGGGGCAATCAGCCCCAGCATTTT
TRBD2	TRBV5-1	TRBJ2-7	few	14	CASSSTSGSYEQYF	TGCGCCAGCAGCTCGACTAGCGGGAGTTACGAGCAGTACTTC
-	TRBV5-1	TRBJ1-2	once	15	CASSLAAARGYGYTF	TGCGCCAGCAGCTTGGCTGCGGCCCGGGGATATGGCTACACCTTC
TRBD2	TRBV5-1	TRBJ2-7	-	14	CASSLTSGTYEQYF	TGCGCCAGCAGCCTGACTAGCGGGACCTACGAGCAGTACTTC
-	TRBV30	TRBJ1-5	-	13	CAWRTEGGLTQHF	TGTGCCTGGCGGACCGAGGGTGGGTTGACCCAGCATTTT
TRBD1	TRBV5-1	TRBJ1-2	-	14	CASKRTGGPNGYTF	TGCGCCAGCAAGCGGACAGGGGGGCCAAATGGCTACACCTTC
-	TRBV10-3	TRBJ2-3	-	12	CAIKGDADTQYF	TGTGCCATCAAAGGGGACGCAGATACGCAGTATTTT
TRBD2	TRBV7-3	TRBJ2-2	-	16	CASSTGTSGNTGELFF	TGTGCCAGCAGCACCGGGACTAGCGGAAACACCGGGGAGCTGTTTTTT
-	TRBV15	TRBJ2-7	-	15	CATSSFQGWTYEQYF	TGTGCCACCAGCAGCTTTCAGGGATGGACCTACGAGCAGTACTTC
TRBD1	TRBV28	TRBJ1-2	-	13	CASSWDSLYGYTF	TGTGCCAGCAGTTGGGACAGCCTGTATGGCTACACCTTC
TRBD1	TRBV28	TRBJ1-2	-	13	CASRTGGIDGYTF	TGTGCCAGCAGGACAGGGGGGATCGATGGCTACACCTTC
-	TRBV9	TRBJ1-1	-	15	CASSVTAIGNTEAFF	TGTGCCAGCAGCGTAACCGCCATCGGGAACACTGAAGCTTTCTTT
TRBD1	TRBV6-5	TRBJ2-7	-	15	CASSYSTGQGYEQYF	TGTGCCAGCAGTTACTCAACGGGACAGGGGTACGAGCAGTACTTC
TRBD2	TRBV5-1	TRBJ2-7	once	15	CASSPSLAGPIEQYF	TGCGCCAGCAGCCCAAGTCTAGCGGGGCCCATTGAGCAGTACTTC
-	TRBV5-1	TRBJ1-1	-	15	CASSFGGVKNTEAFF	TGCGCCAGCAGCTTTGGAGGGGTTAAGAACACTGAAGCTTTCTTT
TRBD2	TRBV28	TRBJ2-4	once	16	CASSFMRGGAKNIQYF	TGTGCCAGCAGTTTTATGCGGGGGGGAGCGAAAAACATTCAGTACTTC
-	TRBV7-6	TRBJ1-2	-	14	CASSTSGEGYGYTF	-
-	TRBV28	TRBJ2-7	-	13	CASSLSNPYEQYF	TGTGCCAGCAGTTTATCCAACCCCTACGAGCAGTACTTC
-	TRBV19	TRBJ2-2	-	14	CASAPGLLTGELFF	TGTGCCAGCGCCCCTGGACTTCTCACCGGGGAGCTGTTTTTT
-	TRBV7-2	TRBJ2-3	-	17	CASSLVLASPGSDTQYF	TGTGCCAGCAGCTTAGTGCTCGCCTCCCCCGGGTCAGATACGCAGTATTTT
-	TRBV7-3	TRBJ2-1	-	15	CASSLQGGSYNEQFF	TGTGCCAGCAGCTTACAGGGGGGGTCCTACAATGAGCAGTTCTTC
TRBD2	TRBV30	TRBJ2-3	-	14	CAWGTSGRVNTQYF	TGTGCCTGGGGGACTAGCGGGAGGGTGAATACGCAGTATTTT
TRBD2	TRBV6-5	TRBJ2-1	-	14	CASSRLAGVNEQFF	TGTGCCAGCAGTAGGCTAGCGGGAGTCAATGAGCAGTTCTTC
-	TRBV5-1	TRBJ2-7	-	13	CASSFMLSYEQYF	TGCGCCAGCAGCTTCATGTTGTCCTACGAGCAGTACTTC
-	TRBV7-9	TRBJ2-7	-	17	CASSLFGGPGAAYEQYF	TGTGCCAGCAGCTTATTTGGGGGCCCAGGTGCTGCCTACGAGCAGTACTTC
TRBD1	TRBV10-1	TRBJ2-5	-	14	CASGTGGNWETQYF	TGCGCCAGCGGAACAGGGGGCAATTGGGAGACCCAGTACTTC
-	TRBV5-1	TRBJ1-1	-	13	CASSLGGGPEAFF	TGCGCCAGCAGCTTAGGGGGAGGTCCTGAAGCTTTCTTT
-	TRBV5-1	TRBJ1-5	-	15	CASSLEGNSNQPQHF	TGCGCCAGCAGCTTGGAGGGGAATAGCAATCAGCCCCAGCATTTT
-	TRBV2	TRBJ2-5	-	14	CASSELLAEETQYF	TGTGCCAGCAGTGAACTGCTAGCAGAGGAGACCCAGTACTTC
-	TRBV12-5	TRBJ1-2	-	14	CASGLAGVGYGYTF	TGTGCTAGTGGTTTGGCGGGGGTGGGCTATGGCTACACCTTC
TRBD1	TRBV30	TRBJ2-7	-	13	CAWSADRGYEQYF	TGTGCCTGGAGCGCCGACAGGGGCTACGAGCAGTACTTC
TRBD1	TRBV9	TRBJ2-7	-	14	CASSPIQGAYEQYF	TGTGCCAGCAGCCCCATTCAGGGGGCCTACGAGCAGTACTTC
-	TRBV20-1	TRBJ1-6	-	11	CSADSNSPLHF	TGCAGTGCCGATTCTAATTCACCCCTCCACTTT
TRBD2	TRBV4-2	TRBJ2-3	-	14	CASSVGGPTDTQYF	TGTGCCAGCAGTGTGGGAGGGCCTACAGATACGCAGTATTTT
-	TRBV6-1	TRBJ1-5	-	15	CASSGERDSNQPQHF	TGTGCCAGCAGTGGGGAGCGGGATAGCAATCAGCCCCAGCATTTT
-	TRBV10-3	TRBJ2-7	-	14	CAISERGVGYEQYF	TGTGCCATCAGTGAGAGGGGGGTTGGGTACGAGCAGTACTTC
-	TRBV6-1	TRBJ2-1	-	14	CASSDPGPFNEQFF	TGTGCCAGCAGTGACCCGGGACCTTTCAATGAGCAGTTCTTC
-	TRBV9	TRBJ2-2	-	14	CASSVSGNTGELFF	TGTGCCAGCAGCGTTAGCGGGAACACCGGGGAGCTGTTTTTT
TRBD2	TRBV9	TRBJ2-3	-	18	CASSVALAGGPGLGTQYF	TGTGCCAGCAGCGTAGCCCTAGCGGGAGGGCCGGGGTTGGGTACGCAGTATTTT
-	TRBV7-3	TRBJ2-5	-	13	CASSLGGTKTQYF	TGTGCCAGCAGCCTCGGGGGGACAAAGACCCAGTACTTC
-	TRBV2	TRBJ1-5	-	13	CASSGGPNQPQHF	TGTGCCAGCAGTGGTGGTCCCAATCAGCCCCAGCATTTT
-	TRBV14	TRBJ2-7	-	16	CASSQVRRAPMDEQYF	TGTGCCAGCAGCCAAGTTAGACGGGCCCCTATGGACGAGCAGTACTTC
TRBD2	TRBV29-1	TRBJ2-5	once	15	CSVGLASGSSETQYF	TGCAGCGTCGGGTTGGCTAGCGGGAGTAGCGAGACCCAGTACTTC
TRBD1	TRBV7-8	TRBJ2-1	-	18	CASRKRGPGTKHGNEQFF	TGTGCCAGCAGAAAAAGGGGGCCCGGGACAAAGCATGGCAATGAGCAGTTCTTC
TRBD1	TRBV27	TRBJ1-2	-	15	CASSRDRTTVGGYTF	TGTGCCAGCAGTAGGGACAGGACGACGGTGGGTGGCTACACCTTC
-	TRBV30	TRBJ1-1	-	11	CASSVNTEAFF	TGTGCCTCGAGCGTGAACACTGAAGCTTTCTTT
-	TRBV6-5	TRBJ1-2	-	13	CASSRSGSYGYTF	TGTGCCAGCAGTAGATCAGGGAGCTATGGCTACACCTTC